This T cell receptor beta chain was retrieved from a study of blood T cell repertoires in COVID-19. Enrollment of patients from Seattle took place during active infection, with longitudinal follow-up. Per the authors' pipeline: Researchers report that nucleated cell counts were estimated from reference gene primer amplification. Profiling relied on immunoSEQ multiplex PCR, and the TCRdb table lists in-frame clones only, not all of them. The DNA gave D and trimming, while V, J and clone size come from that table. The sample lists almost 200,000 clones, roughly 83% occurring once. Germline CDR1 and CDR2: MNHEY and SVGAGI. V gave up 0 bases and J gave up 10 bases, with 12 bases separating them. The CDR3 has 14 amino acids.

V gene TRBV6-5 combines with J gene TRBJ1-4, with D unresolved. This sequence was found in a woman in her forties with COVID-19, enrolled during active disease. Sample: peripheral blood. The CDR3 DNA reads as TGTGCCAGCAGTTACTCGACGGAGCCAACAAAACTGTTTTTT. Protein: CASSYSTEPTKLFF.